This record concerns one T cell receptor beta chain sequence. Its antigen is unknown. Base qualities are not provided; no much larger clone lies one nucleotide away. For repertoire sequencing, the TCR beta CDR3 regions were amplified from RNA transcripts. HTBI primers and the Qiagen OneStep RT-PCR kit were used in a first-round RT-PCR, which was followed by a second-round multiplex PCR, size selection and purification. Sequencing of the libraries was carried out on an Illumina HiSeq2000 in paired-end mode with 100 bp reads. The study's own analysis went as follows. Reads were processed with SOAPnuke, discarding reads with adapters, uncalled bases, mean Phred below 15, or no exact constant-primer or identifier match. COPE v1.2.5 was used to merge high-quality paired reads. Unique nucleotide sequences were defined as clonotypes and aligned to IMGT TRB V, D and J references using MiTCR v1.1. Only V-J combinations with frequency above 0.0001 were analysed, covering 99.2% of repertoires. A TCR clonal expansion and chaos score per V-J combination was defined as the ratio of F50 clonal expansion to chaos observed in the TCRdist matrix. Welch's t-statistics and random forest were used to reduce features to over ten V-J combinations, which were fed into a naive Bayes classifier. Thyroid-blood repertoire similarity was quantified with the Morisita-Horn index. The public reads were reanalyzed by TCRdb: fastp trimming at Q25, MiXCR alignment, in-frame beta chains only. Rows merge per CDR3 protein into single entries with the most common DNA and genes. The V and J calls here are based on TCRdb, not the publication. The sample table lists 600,000 to 700,000 distinct CDR3 sequences, just over 40% of them with a count of one. 3.3% of the sample is taken by the ten largest.

The ophthalmopathy patients had moderately to severely active disease, with a Clinical Activity Score of 3 or higher, a NOSPECS grade of 4 or higher, and a disease duration of less than 3 months. Patients with other autoimmune diseases, uncontrolled infections, pregnancy or lactation were excluded. Clinical symptoms, serum thyroxine, TRAb, thyroid ultrasound and orbital computed tomography formed the basis of the diagnosis. PBMCs were isolated from about 9.1 ml of fresh peripheral blood by Ficoll-Paque density gradient centrifugation. Total RNA was extracted with Trizol reagent and quality-checked on an Agilent 2100 Bioanalyzer. These data come from a study of Graves' ophthalmopathy and Graves' hyperthyroidism (dated by TCRdb to 2017 to 2018). About the study as a whole: Peripheral blood was collected before any treatment was given, at the time of initial diagnosis. To tell Graves' ophthalmopathy apart from Graves' hyperthyroidism, and to predict which patients would progress to ophthalmopathy, the study relied on TCR beta repertoire signatures. In total, 135 blood samples were TCR-sequenced: 43 ophthalmopathy, roughly 77 hyperthyroidism and approximately 17 hyperthyroidism-to-ophthalmopathy patients. A discovery set of 100 or so patients (approximately 45 ophthalmopathy, 57 stable hyperthyroidism) was enrolled to explore V-J signatures distinguishing ophthalmopathy from hyperthyroidism. An independent validation cohort was composed of approximately 19 hyperthyroidism patients and 17 patients who later progressed from hyperthyroidism to ophthalmopathy. T-cell repertoires of thyroid tissue and blood were compared in several hyperthyroidism patients. Following sampling, methimazole starting at 30 mg daily was administered to hyperthyroidism patients, and high-dose intravenous methylprednisolone was administered to ophthalmopathy patients.

General conclusions and limits of the study: In validation, the model predicted ophthalmopathy progression with less than 71% sensitivity and roughly 72% specificity; around twelve predicted patients were CT-confirmed with GO in a median of about 6.2 months. Most expanded thyroid clonotypes with frequency above 0.001 were also detected in blood, suggesting blood repertoires may reflect the thyroid immune response. Ophthalmopathy was separated from stable hyperthyroidism by the 13-signature model with 87.88% sensitivity and roughly 82% specificity in cross-validation and with 80%/75% in the test set. Sample size was not predetermined statistically, and investigators were not blinded to group allocation.

Trimming leaves V shorter by 0 bases and J shorter by 3 bases, with the junction holding 6 bases beyond the gene matches. The CDR3 spans 16 residues, from the cysteine through the phenylalanine. Solely the CDR3 DNA is kept, with 48 bases framed from the first base. Reading the germline V gene gives CDR1 KGHDR and CDR2 SFDVKD. The receptor chain draws on TRBV24-1 and TRBJ2-5; 7 bases in between match TRBD1. Sequencing was carried out using peripheral blood. The sequence derives from an adult man with Graves' ophthalmopathy. The CDR3 is CATSDLPQGVEETQYF. In nucleotide form, the sequence is TGTGCCACCAGTGATTTGCCGCAGGGGGTAGAAGAGACCCAGTACTTC.